This T cell receptor (beta chain) is drawn from a study of breast tumors, draining lymph nodes, adjacent tissues. Points from the study as a whole: Tumor and nontumor repertoires were significantly more similar in luminal-like than in basal-like breast cancer.

To note about this clonotype: Its specificity is unknown. The CDR3 does not end in the conserved phenylalanine or tryptophan, so this is likely a read error.

V gave up 3 bases and J gave up 2 bases; unmatched junction bases: 1. The CDR3 covers 14 residues. Germline loops: CDR1 SEHNR, CDR2 FQNEAQ (reference sequence). TCRdb reprocessed the multiplex PCR reads via MiXCR and lists one record per CDR3 protein. Of under 85,000 distinct CDR3 sequences listed, approximately 19% are singletons. Breast cancer patients provided tissue from their axillary draining lymph nodes. The TCR sequence derives from a female donor with breast cancer. Some clones in this sample may be carry-over from other donors' samples. The V and J genes are TRBV7-9 and TRBJ2-5; 9 positions match TRBD1. Material for sequencing was axillary lymph node tissue. The CDR3 DNA is TGTGCCAGCAGCTTCGGGACAGGGCAAGAGACCCAGTACCTC. Protein: CASSFGTGQETQYL.